The T cell receptor (beta chain) described here comes from a study of cytomegalovirus exposure and HLA in healthy donors. Overall study findings and caveats: Later analysis identified a missense DCLRE1C variant that was linked to TCR beta V- and J-gene trimming. In a later analysis, across HLA loci, associated TCR counts were highest for DRB1, lowest for HLA-C.

Amplification used 60 Vbeta primers and 13 Jbeta primers. Original analysis: Counted up in a later analysis, unique TCR beta chains came to approximately 83 million, with 9.5 million to 13 million shared. TCRdb's copy holds only in-frame clones and misses some; the assay was immunoSEQ multiplex PCR. Clonal size and the V and J genes are those of that table, whereas D and trimming came from the DNA. The sample carries 95,000 to 110,000 clones, 76% recorded once. The J segment lost 4 bases and the V segment lost 4 bases, leaving 4 bases of the junction unmatched. There are 15 residues in the CDR3. Per the germline V gene, CDR1 is SGDLS and CDR2 is YYNGEE. As for this clone: Its specificity is not known.

The sequenced sample was PBMCs. This TCR was recovered from a man aged 18 to 29 in good health and CMV-seronegative. The chain links TRBV9 to TRBJ2-2; 10 bases match TRBD1. The CDR3 region has the DNA TGTGCCAGCAGCCCCCGGGACAGGGGCACCGGGGAGCTGTTTTTT. Protein: CASSPRDRGTGELFF. Combining the CDR3 with reference TRBV9 and TRBJ2-2 gives the whole variable domain DSGVTQTPKHLITATGQRVTLRCSPRSGDLSVYWYQQSLDQGLQFLIQYYNGEERAKGNILERFSAQQFPDLHSELNLSSLELGDSALYFCASSPRDRGTGELFFGEGSRLTVL.